The 10 T cell receptor beta chains in this list originate from one sample, sequenced in a study of blood T cell repertoires in COVID-19. Here immunoSEQ multiplex PCR was the method, and the copy in TCRdb shows in-frame clones only, minus some. The data show over 150,000 clones, about 87% seen once. Sequenced input: peripheral blood. Source of these receptors: a man between 40 and 49 years old with active or convalescent COVID-19.

The chain joins TRBV30 to TRBJ2-5, with D unresolved. Germline CDR1 reads GTSNPN; CDR2 reads SVGIG (reference sequence). V was clipped by 5 bases and J by 2 bases, with 6 bases between them. The CDR3 has 11 residues. The CDR3, as DNA: TGTGCCTGGGGAATACAAGAGACCCAGTACTTC. This codes for CAWGIQETQYF. Variable domain in full (rest from reference TRBV30 and TRBJ2-5): SQTIHQWPATLVQPVGSPLSLECTVEGTSNPNLYWYRQAAGRGLQLLFYSVGIGQISSEVPQNLSASRPQDRQFILSSKKLLLSDSGFYLCAWGIQETQYFGPGTRLLVL.

The chain carries TRBV29-1 and TRBJ2-7; 9 bases are a match to TRBD1. Germline CDR1 is SQVTM and CDR2 is ANQGSEA. The CDR3 totals 14 residues. The J segment lost 6 bases and the V segment lost 6 bases, leaving 12 bases of the junction unmatched. The CDR3 is CSVEYRSTGGEQYF. The DNA of the CDR3 is TGCAGCGTAGAATACCGATCGACAGGGGGCGAGCAGTACTTC.

The count of this clone is one. The rearrangement joins TRBV4-1 to TRBJ2-2; possibly TRBD1 for D (5 bases). The germline V gene encodes CDR1 MGHRA and CDR2 YSYEKL. The ends were cut back, 1 base at V and 5 bases at J, with 17 bases in the middle. This CDR3 is 17 amino acids long. CDR3 residues: CASSQVATGRWTGELFF. CDR3 DNA: TGCGCCAGCAGCCAAGTCGCCACAGGCCGATGGACCGGGGAGCTGTTTTTT.

As concerns this clone: The same CDR3 is also encoded by other DNA sequences in this sample. The chain links TRBV29-1 to TRBJ1-2; no firm D call. Germline CDR1 is SQVTM and CDR2 is ANQGSEA. V lost 4 bases and J 2 bases, leaving 8 bases between the germline ends. The CDR3 loop spans 12 amino acids. CDR3: CSVVAGNYGYTF. The CDR3 nucleotides are TGCAGCGTTGTGGCGGGAAACTATGGCTACACCTTC.

The chain combines TRBV4-1 with TRBJ2-1; D is perhaps TRBD1 (6 bases). V was pared by 3 bases and J by 6 bases, with 15 bases between. Germline CDR1 reads MGHRA; CDR2 reads YSYEKL. The CDR3 is 15 residues long. CDR3 sequence: CASSQPGQNFNEQFF. The CDR3 DNA reads TGCGCCAGCAGCCAGCCGGGACAAAATTTCAATGAGCAGTTCTTC.

This clone was found a few times. V gene TRBV27 combines with J gene TRBJ1-2; tentative D call: TRBD1 (6 bases). Trimming took 3 bases from V and 8 from J, leaving 13 bases between them. Germline CDR1 is MNHEY and CDR2 is SMNVEV (reference sequence). CDR3 length equals 13 residues. The CDR3 DNA reads as TGTGCCAGCAGTTTCGCGGGGGCCGGGGGCTACACCTTC. Translated, it gives CASSFAGAGGYTF.

This clone was seen once. The chain links TRBV10-2 to TRBJ2-7, with TRBD2 as a possible D gene (5 bases). The V and J ends lost 0 bases and 7 bases respectively, with 16 bases between them. Germline V gives CDR1 WSHSY, CDR2 SAAADI. The CDR3 consists of 15 residues. CDR3 nucleotides: TGCGCCAGCAGTGAGTCGACTGGAGGTTCGGGAGAGCAGTACTTC. Encoded protein: CASSESTGGSGEQYF.

This rearrangement joins TRBV3-1 (or the pseudogene TRBV3-2) to TRBJ2-5; D unresolved. The CDR3 sequence is 12 residues long. V was clipped by 3 bases and J by 5 bases, with 7 bases between them. Germline V gives CDR1 LGHDT, CDR2 YNNKEL (reference sequence). CDR3 DNA: TGTGCCAGCAGCCACTCCCCTGAGACCCAGTACTTC. It yields the protein CASSHSPETQYF.

This chain uses TRBV3-1 (or the pseudogene TRBV3-2) with TRBJ1-5; D may be TRBD1 (6 bases). Trimming shortened V by 3 bases and J by 6 bases, and 15 bases separated the two germline ends. Germline values: CDR1 LGHDT, CDR2 YNNKEL (reference sequence). The CDR3 extends over 15 amino acids. Written as DNA, the CDR3 is TGTGCCAGCAGCCAGGAGCAGGGGCCAGGTCAGCCCCAGCATTTT. It translates to CASSQEQGPGQPQHF.

This clone was picked up one time. The rearrangement joins TRBV28 to TRBJ2-2; 9 bases line up with TRBD1. CDR3 size: 15 residues. Germline values: CDR1 MDHEN, CDR2 SYDVKM. V shed 6 bases, J shed 4 bases, and the junction held 6 bases outside the gene matches. In DNA, the CDR3 is TGTGCCAGCAGAAGGGACAGGGTTGTCACCGGGGAGCTGTTTTTT. Translation: CASRRDRVVTGELFF.